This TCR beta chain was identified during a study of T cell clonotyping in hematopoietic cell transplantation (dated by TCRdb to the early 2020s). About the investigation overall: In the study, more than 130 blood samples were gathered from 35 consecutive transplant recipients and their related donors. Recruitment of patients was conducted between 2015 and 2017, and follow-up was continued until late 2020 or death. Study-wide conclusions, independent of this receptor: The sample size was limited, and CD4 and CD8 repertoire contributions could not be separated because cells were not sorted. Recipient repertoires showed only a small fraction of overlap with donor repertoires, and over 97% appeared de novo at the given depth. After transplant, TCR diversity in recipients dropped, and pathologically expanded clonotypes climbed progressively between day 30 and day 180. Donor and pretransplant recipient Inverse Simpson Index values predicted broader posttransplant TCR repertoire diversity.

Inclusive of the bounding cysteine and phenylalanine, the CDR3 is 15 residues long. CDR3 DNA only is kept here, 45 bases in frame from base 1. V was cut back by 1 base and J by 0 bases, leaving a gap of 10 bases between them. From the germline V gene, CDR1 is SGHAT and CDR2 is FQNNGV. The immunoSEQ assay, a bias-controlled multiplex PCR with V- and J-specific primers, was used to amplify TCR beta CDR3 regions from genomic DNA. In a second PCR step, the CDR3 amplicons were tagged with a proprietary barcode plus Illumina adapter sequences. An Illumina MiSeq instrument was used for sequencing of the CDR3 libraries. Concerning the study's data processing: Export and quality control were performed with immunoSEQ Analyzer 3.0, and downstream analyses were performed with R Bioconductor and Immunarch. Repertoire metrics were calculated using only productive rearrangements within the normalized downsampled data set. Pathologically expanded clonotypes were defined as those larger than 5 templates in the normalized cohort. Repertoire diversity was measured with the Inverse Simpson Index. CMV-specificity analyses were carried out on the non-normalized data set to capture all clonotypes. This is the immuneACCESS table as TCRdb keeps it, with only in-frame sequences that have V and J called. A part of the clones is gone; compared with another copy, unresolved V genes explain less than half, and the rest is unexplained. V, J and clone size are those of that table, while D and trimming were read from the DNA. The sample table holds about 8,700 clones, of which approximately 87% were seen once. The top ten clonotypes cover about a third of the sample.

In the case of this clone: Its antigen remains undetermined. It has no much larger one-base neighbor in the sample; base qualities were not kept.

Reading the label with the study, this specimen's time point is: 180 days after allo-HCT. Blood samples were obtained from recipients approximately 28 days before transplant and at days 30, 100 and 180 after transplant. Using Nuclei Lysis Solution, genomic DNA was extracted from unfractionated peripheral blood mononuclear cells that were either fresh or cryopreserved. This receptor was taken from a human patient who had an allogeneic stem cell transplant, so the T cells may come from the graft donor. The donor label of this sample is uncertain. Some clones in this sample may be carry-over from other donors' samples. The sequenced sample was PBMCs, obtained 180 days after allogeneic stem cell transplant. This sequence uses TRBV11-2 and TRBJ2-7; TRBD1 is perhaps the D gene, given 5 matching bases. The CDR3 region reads CASSLVTESSYEQYF. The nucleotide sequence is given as TGTGCCAGCAGCTTAGTGACAGAAAGCTCCTACGAGCAGTACTTC.